Below, 21 T cell receptor beta chains from the same sample are listed, as sequenced in a study of CD8+CD57+ T cells in acquired aplastic anemia. Genomic DNA, the template, was used for profiling of the TCR beta VDJ and CDR3. TCRdb fed the reads into MiXCR, producing one record per CDR3 protein. The repertoire includes about 190,000 distinct CDR3 sequences, 50% to 55% of them detected once, and about 16% sits in the top ten. Sequenced: sorted CD4+, CD8+, or CD8+CD57+ T cells (not recorded which) from PBMCs. The receptors were sampled from a human donor in good health, serving as a control.

This clonotype was detected ten times or more. The rearrangement joins TRBV20-1 to TRBJ1-4; TRBD1 might be the D (6 bases). The CDR3 spans 17 residues. The germline V and J ends were trimmed by 3 bases and 8 bases, with 25 bases remaining between them. Germline loops: CDR1 DFQATT, CDR2 SNEGSKA (reference sequence). The CDR3 region has the DNA TGCAGTGCTAGTGAGGGCAGGGGATCAGGGTATTGGGAAAAACTGTTTTTT. The encoded protein is CSASEGRGSGYWEKLFF.

This clonotype was seen ten or more times. The chain has TRBV7-8 and TRBJ2-2; no reliable D call. The germline CDR1 and CDR2 sequences are SGHVS and FQNEAQ. The CDR3 has 12 residues. Trimming cost V 5 bases and J 6 bases, with 7 bases left between them. The CDR3 reads CASSVTAGELFF. DNA of the CDR3: TGTGCCAGCAGCGTCACGGCCGGGGAGCTGTTTTTT.

This chain joins TRBV5-5 and TRBJ2-5; no definite D call. The J call is in doubt because the DNA end fits TRBJ2-7 better. CDR3 length equals 14 residues. Germline V gives CDR1 SGHKS, CDR2 YYEKEE (reference sequence). In DNA, the CDR3 is TGTGCCAGCAGCTTTCGAGCCTTATCGGACGAGCAGTACTTC. Translation: CASSFRALSDEQYF.

This clonotype was detected once. CDR3 DNA sequence: TGTGCCAGCAGCTCTGAGCGGGGGGGCGGGGAGGCCCAGTACTTC. The encoded protein is CASSSERGGGEAQYF. The gene calls are TRBV7-3 and TRBJ2-5; 10 bases are shared with TRBD2. V was clipped by 4 bases and J by 9 bases; unmatched bases: 11. The CDR3 has 15 residues. Germline-derived CDR1 and CDR2 are SGHTA and FQGTGA.

The V call is TRBV12-3 or TRBV12-4, the J call TRBJ1-2; D is undetermined. Between the trimmed V and J ends, which lost 7 bases and 4 bases, there was a span of 10 bases. The length of the CDR3 is 12 residues. The CDR3 coding sequence is TGTGCCAGCACCCGGGCCTCCTATGGCTACACCTTC. This encodes CASTRASYGYTF.

This clonotype was found many times. The chain couples TRBV12-3 or TRBV12-4 to TRBJ2-1; weak D call: TRBD2 (5 bases). The CDR3 spans 15 residues. Trimming took 7 bases from V and 0 from J, leaving 13 bases between them. The CDR3 is CASIRAASSYNEQFF. The CDR3 DNA reads as TGTGCCAGCATCCGAGCGGCTAGCTCCTACAATGAGCAGTTCTTC.

This clonotype was detected many times. The chain recombines TRBV7-9 with TRBJ2-4; 11 nucleotides agree with TRBD2. V trimming: 2 bases; J trimming: 0 bases; junction bases outside the gene matches: 6. The CDR3 has 18 residues. CDR1 is SEHNR, CDR2 FQNEAQ, per germline (reference sequence). The CDR3 DNA sequence: TGTGCCAGCAGCTTACTAGCGGGGGGTCGGGAAGCCAAAAACATTCAGTACTTC. Residues: CASSLLAGGREAKNIQYF.

This chain joins TRBV20-1 and TRBJ2-2; D not certain. Germline V gives CDR1 DFQATT, CDR2 SNEGSKA (reference sequence). CDR3 length: 13 amino acids. V was pared by 3 bases and J by 2 bases, with 7 bases between. CDR3 DNA: TGCAGTGCTAGTTTGAGAAACACCGGGGAGCTGTTTTTT. It is translated as CSASLRNTGELFF.

V and J are TRBV10-1 and TRBJ1-6, with 7 bases matching TRBD1. Germline values: CDR1 WNHNN, CDR2 SYGVQD (reference sequence). The CDR3 is made up of 16 amino acids. Germline trimming cut 6 bases from V and 7 bases from J; bases unmatched to any gene: 12. CDR3 in amino acids: CASSASRQGRNSPLHF. CDR3 nucleotide sequence: TGCGCCAGCAGCGCATCACGACAGGGTAGAAATTCACCCCTCCACTTT.

CDR3 sequence reads: CATSAGRGLGGYTF. CDR3 nucleotides: TGTGCCACCAGTGCGGGGAGGGGGCTGGGGGGCTACACCTTC. The genes are TRBV24-1 and TRBJ1-2; 7 nucleotides line up with TRBD1. There are 14 residues in the CDR3. CDR1 and CDR2 from the germline V gene are KGHDR and SFDVKD. The trim removed 5 bases at V and 8 bases at J, leaving 10 bases unmatched.

The rearrangement links TRBV15 to TRBJ2-5; the D gene is possibly TRBD2 (7 bases). The CDR3 has 14 amino acids. Trimming took off 5 bases at V and 5 bases at J, with 15 bases between the two ends. CDR1 LNHNV and CDR2 YYDKDF come from the germline V gene (reference sequence). CDR3 loop: CATSGRGSWETQYF. The DNA for the CDR3 is TGTGCCACCAGCGGGAGGGGGTCATGGGAGACCCAGTACTTC. Drawing the rest from reference TRBV15 and TRBJ2-5, the complete variable domain is DAMVIQNPRYQVTQFGKPVTLSCSQTLNHNVMYWYQQKSSQAPKLLFHYYDKDFNNEADTPDNFQSRRPNTSFCFLDIRSPGLGDTAMYLCATSGRGSWETQYFGPGTRLLVL.

The table lists this clonotype with many counts. The chain employs TRBV5-4 and TRBJ2-1, with 8 nucleotides matching TRBD2. Germline V gene data show CDR1 as SGHNT and CDR2 as YYREEE (reference sequence). This CDR3 has 15 amino acids. The J segment lost 10 bases and the V segment lost 0 bases, leaving 9 bases of the junction unmatched. The DNA of the CDR3 is TGTGCCAGCAGCTTGGTAGTCGGGGGGGCTCGGGAGCAGTTCTTC. Translation gives CASSLVVGGAREQFF.

The chain uses TRBV7-6 and TRBJ1-5; D remains unclear. Trimming took 2 bases from V and 2 from J, leaving 7 bases between them. Germline loops: CDR1 SGHVS, CDR2 FNYEAQ. This CDR3 has 14 residues. The CDR3 DNA reads as TGTGCCAGCAGCTTACAGTTGGGCAATCAGCCCCAGCATTTT. Translation gives CASSLQLGNQPQHF.

This clonotype was observed a few times. This chain joins TRBV11-3 and TRBJ2-3; D ambiguous. Trimming took 5 bases from V and 0 from J, leaving 9 bases between them. Germline V gene data show CDR1 as SGHNT and CDR2 as YENEEA. This CDR3 spans 14 amino acids. The CDR3 loop is CASSVRTSTDTQYF. CDR3 sequence (DNA): TGTGCCAGCAGCGTACGGACCAGCACAGATACGCAGTATTTT.

Comments on this clonotype: At one of its ends the junction is not consistent with the germline gene, which may arise from a read error. The rearrangement links TRBV2 to TRBJ1-5; D is unresolved. The CDR3 has 14 amino acids. Germline-derived CDR1 and CDR2 are SNHLY and FYNNEI. Here the CDR3 reads CARSLSPRSQPQHF. DNA of the CDR3: TGTGCCCGCAGTTTATCCCCGAGAAGCCAGCCCCAGCATTTT.

The sample holds many counts of this clonotype. The V call is TRBV5-1, the J call TRBJ1-1, with TRBD1 matching over 7 bases. V lost 7 bases and J lost 1; bases outside the gene matches: 4. Germline CDR1 reads SGHRS; CDR2 reads YFSETQ. The CDR3 has 13 amino acids. CDR3 protein: CASRQGGNTEAFF. CDR3 nucleotide sequence: TGCGCCAGCCGACAGGGAGGGAACACTGAAGCTTTCTTT. The variable domain in full, with the rest retrieved from reference TRBV5-1 and TRBJ1-1, is KAGVTQTPRYLIKTRGQQVTLSCSPISGHRSVSWYQQTPGQGLQFLFEYFSETQRNKGNFPGRFSGRQFSNSRSEMNVSTLELGDSALYLCASRQGGNTEAFFGQGTRLTVV.

This clonotype came up many times. The chain joins TRBV5-6 to TRBJ1-6, with 8 bases identical to TRBD1. Germline-derived CDR1 and CDR2 are SGHDT and YYEEEE. Trimming removed 3 bases from V and 4 bases from J; junction bases left unmatched: 9. This CDR3 spans 17 amino acids. The CDR3 nucleotides are TGTGCCAGCAGCTCCAGGGGGCAGGGGTGGTATAATTCACCCCTCCACTTT. Translation gives CASSSRGQGWYNSPLHF.

This clonotype was counted at least ten times. The chain has TRBV20-1 and TRBJ2-4; TRBD2 might be the D (6 bases). The V gene lost 5 bases and the J gene lost 0 bases, with 11 bases spanning the gap. Looked up from germline, CDR1 is DFQATT and CDR2 is SNEGSKA (reference sequence). CDR3 length: 14 amino acids. The CDR3 protein is CSAGGMLAKNIQYF. The CDR3, as DNA: TGCAGTGCTGGAGGGATGTTAGCCAAAAACATTCAGTACTTC.

CDR3 sequence reads: CASTLAVNGNETQYF. In nucleotides, the CDR3 is TGTGCCAGCACACTAGCGGTCAACGGGAATGAGACCCAGTACTTC. The rearrangement links TRBV6-1 to TRBJ2-5, with TRBD2 matching over 8 bases. Trimming removed 7 bases from V and 5 bases from J; junction bases left unmatched: 12. This CDR3 has 15 residues. The germline gives CDR1 MNHNS, CDR2 SASEGT.

This clonotype was seen at least ten times. V and J are TRBV6-1 and TRBJ1-2; TRBD1 is a possible D gene (5 bases). The CDR3 covers 12 residues. Trimming cost V 6 bases and J 2 bases, with 7 bases left between them. Germline V CDR1 and CDR2: MNHNS, SASEGT. CDR3 DNA: TGTGCCAGCAGCGGGGCGAACTATGGCTACACCTTC. Its protein is CASSGANYGYTF.

Many counts were recorded for this clonotype. The chain is built from TRBV4-2 and TRBJ2-4, with D maybe TRBD1 (6 bases). Germline CDR1 is LGHNA and CDR2 is YNFKEQ. V was pared by 1 base and J by 4 bases, with 17 bases between. The CDR3 is 17 residues long. CDR3 in amino acids: CASSQVSRDTKKNIQYF. Here the CDR3 DNA reads TGTGCCAGCAGCCAAGTTTCAAGGGACACAAAGAAAAACATTCAGTACTTC.